Listed below are T cell receptor beta chains from one sample, sequenced in a study of blood T cell repertoires in COVID-19. Data came from immunoSEQ multiplex PCR; TCRdb stores just in-frame clones and leaves some out. In the table there are 200,000 or so clones, around 83% of which are singletons. The sample consisted of peripheral blood. Receptors were obtained from a human donor in a cohort sampled during active COVID-19. CDR3s include the opening cysteine and the closing phenylalanine or tryptophan. The order of the fields is V gene, D gene, J gene, clone size, CDR3 protein, CDR3 DNA. D genes are given only for firm matches. The size entry is marked missing in some rows and otherwise reads once, few, many or a size class.

TRBV28	-	TRBJ1-1	-	CASSSTTGRGTEAFF	TGTGCCAGCAGTTCGACAACAGGGAGAGGAACTGAAGCTTTCTTT
TRBV2	-	TRBJ2-1	-	CASARVSPNEQFF	TGTGCCAGCGCCAGGGTGTCGCCCAATGAGCAGTTCTTC
TRBV28	TRBD1	TRBJ2-7	-	CASSSTLIGTGGFSYEQYF	TGTGCCAGCAGTTCTACTCTTATAGGGACAGGAGGGTTCTCTTACGAGCAGTACTTC
TRBV3-1/TRBV3-2	TRBD1	TRBJ2-7	-	CASSQGGQGPYEQYF	TGTGCCAGCAGCCAAGGGGGACAGGGGCCCTACGAGCAGTACTTC
TRBV5-1	TRBD1	TRBJ1-1	-	CASSQWDREKYTEAFF	TGCGCCAGCAGCCAATGGGACAGGGAGAAATACACTGAAGCTTTCTTT
TRBV5-1	-	TRBJ2-5	-	CASSLGGGNLQETQYF	TGCGCCAGCAGCTTGGGTGGAGGAAATTTACAAGAGACCCAGTACTTC
TRBV28	-	TRBJ2-3	-	CASSLPTDTQYF	TGTGCCAGCAGTCTCCCGACAGATACGCAGTATTTT
TRBV27	TRBD2	TRBJ2-7	-	CASSLQRGRDEQYF	TGTGCCAGCAGTTTACAGCGGGGGAGGGACGAGCAGTACTTC
TRBV30	-	TRBJ2-3	-	CAWRLATGTDTQYF	TGTGCCTGGAGGCTAGCGACAGGCACAGATACGCAGTATTTT
TRBV2	-	TRBJ2-1	-	CASSRTNKQFF	TGTGCCAGCTCCAGGACTAACAAGCAGTTCTTC
TRBV4-2	TRBD2	TRBJ2-2	-	CASSHQSSGRNTGELFF	TGTGCCAGCAGCCACCAATCTAGCGGGAGGAACACCGGGGAGCTGTTTTTT
TRBV3-1/TRBV3-2	TRBD1	TRBJ2-3	-	CASSQFGQGITDTQYF	TGTGCCAGCAGCCAATTCGGACAGGGTATCACAGATACGCAGTATTTT
TRBV4-1	TRBD2	TRBJ2-7	-	CASSQGPGLVGEQYF	TGCGCCAGCAGCCAAGGACCGGGACTAGTGGGCGAGCAGTACTTC
TRBV7-2	-	TRBJ2-7	few	CASSLRASAKQYF	TGTGCCAGCAGCTTACGGGCTAGCGCCAAGCAGTACTTC
TRBV6-5	TRBD2	TRBJ2-5	-	CASSYAGRAPETQYF	TGTGCCAGCAGTTACGCCGGGAGGGCCCCAGAGACCCAGTACTTC
TRBV13	TRBD1	TRBJ1-1	-	CASRKTGGGTEAFF	TGTGCCAGCAGAAAAACAGGGGGCGGCACTGAAGCTTTCTTT
TRBV5-6	-	TRBJ2-5	-	CASSFDPGETQYF	TGTGCCAGCAGCTTCGATCCCGGAGAGACCCAGTACTTC
TRBV9	-	TRBJ2-7	once	CASSKRDSMVQYF	TGTGCCAGCAGCAAGCGCGACAGTATGGTGCAGTACTTC
TRBV4-1	-	TRBJ1-4	few	CASSPQSGGGEKLFF	TGCGCCAGCAGTCCTCAGTCTGGGGGAGGCGAAAAACTGTTTTTT
TRBV6-6	-	TRBJ1-2	-	CASSYSSAGIYGYTF	TGTGCCAGCAGTTACTCGTCGGCAGGGATTTATGGCTACACCTTC
TRBV27	TRBD2	TRBJ2-7	-	CASSFSSGRVSYEQYF	TGTGCCAGCAGTTTCTCTAGCGGGAGAGTTTCCTACGAGCAGTACTTC
TRBV10-1	-	TRBJ2-5	-	CASSESGHPPETQYF	TGCGCCAGCAGTGAGTCGGGCCACCCCCCTGAGACCCAGTACTTC
TRBV25-1	-	TRBJ2-5	-	CASSRTGTYEETQYF	TGTGCCAGCAGTCGTACCGGGACATACGAAGAGACCCAGTACTTC
TRBV6-2/TRBV6-3	TRBD2	TRBJ2-7	-	CASSYSYGRNSLYYEQYF	TGTGCCAGCAGTTACTCGTACGGGAGGAACTCTTTGTACTACGAGCAGTACTTC
TRBV5-1	-	TRBJ2-3	-	CASSWEWDTQYF	TGCGCCAGCAGCTGGGAGTGGGATACGCAGTATTTT
TRBV19	TRBD2	TRBJ2-7	-	CASSLGLSGEQYF	TGTGCCAGTAGCCTGGGACTATCGGGCGAGCAGTACTTC
TRBV11-3	-	TRBJ2-3	-	CASSPTALQGDTQYF	TGTGCCAGCAGCCCGACGGCGCTACAGGGAGATACGCAGTATTTT
TRBV6-5	TRBD1	TRBJ2-1	-	CASSYSGQGALNEQFF	TGTGCCAGCAGTTACTCGGGACAGGGGGCCCTCAATGAGCAGTTCTTC
TRBV10-3	TRBD2	TRBJ2-7	-	CAISDTSGGSYEQYF	TGTGCCATCAGTGATACTAGCGGGGGCTCCTACGAGCAGTACTTC
TRBV7-2	TRBD1	TRBJ1-5	-	CASSTTGQGQPQHF	TGTGCCAGCAGCACGACGGGACAGGGTCAGCCCCAGCATTTT
TRBV7-2	-	TRBJ1-1	-	CASSLQGLANTEAFF	TGTGCCAGCAGCTTACAGGGGCTGGCGAACACTGAAGCTTTCTTT
TRBV6-6	-	TRBJ2-3	-	CASSFFPQGPTDTQYF	TGTGCCAGCAGTTTTTTCCCACAGGGACCCACAGATACGCAGTATTTT
TRBV14	TRBD1	TRBJ2-4	many	CASSQTGGYAKNIQYF	TGTGCCAGCAGCCAAACAGGGGGCTACGCCAAAAACATTCAGTACTTC
TRBV15	TRBD2	TRBJ2-2	-	CATSRDRGRAAGELFF	TGTGCCACCAGCAGAGATCGCGGGAGGGCCGCCGGGGAGCTGTTTTTT
TRBV4-1	-	TRBJ2-4	-	CASSSPGRSNIQYF	TGCGCCAGCAGCTCCCCGGGGAGATCGAACATTCAGTACTTC
TRBV7-9	-	TRBJ2-6	-	CASSLGIRAGKSGANVLTF	TGTGCCAGCAGCTTAGGTATTCGGGCAGGGAAATCTGGGGCCAACGTCCTGACTTTC
TRBV9	TRBD2	TRBJ2-1	-	CASSVVASGGEQFF	TGTGCCAGCAGCGTAGTGGCTAGCGGGGGCGAGCAGTTCTTC
TRBV6-5	-	TRBJ1-1	few	CASSLNEQLNTEAFF	TGTGCCAGCAGCCTCAACGAACAGCTGAACACTGAAGCTTTCTTT
TRBV7-9	TRBD2	TRBJ2-7	-	CASSFVAGGPREQYF	TGTGCCAGCAGTTTCGTAGCGGGAGGGCCGCGGGAGCAGTACTTC
TRBV4-1	-	TRBJ1-3	-	CASSQPTGHDRNTIYF	TGCGCCAGCAGCCAACCAACAGGGCACGACCGAAACACCATATATTTT
TRBV18	-	TRBJ1-4	-	CASSPQTEEKLFF	TGTGCCAGCTCACCGCAGACAGAGGAAAAACTGTTTTTT
TRBV7-6	-	TRBJ2-5	-	CASSVSPSGSRETQYF	TGTGCCAGCAGCGTAAGTCCGTCAGGGTCAAGAGAGACCCAGTACTTC
TRBV4-1	TRBD2	TRBJ2-2	-	CASSRSERESRELFF	TGCGCCAGCAGCCGCAGCGAGCGGGAGAGCCGGGAGCTGTTTTTT
TRBV18	TRBD1	TRBJ2-1	-	CASSPRTGNNNEQFF	TGTGCCAGCTCACCAAGGACAGGGAACAACAATGAGCAGTTCTTC
TRBV7-9	-	TRBJ1-5	-	CASSRAYSNQPQHF	TGTGCCAGCAGCCGAGCTTATAGCAATCAGCCCCAGCATTTT